This TCR beta chain was captured in a study of breast tumors, draining lymph nodes, adjacent tissues (dated by TCRdb to between 2015 and 2016). With regard to the full study: TCR beta repertoires were compared across tumor, adjacent nontumor tissue and axillary lymph nodes obtained from breast cancer patients. The study aimed to assess the relationships and possible T-cell exchange between tumor, surrounding tissue and draining lymph node repertoires in human breast cancer.

Findings and caveats that apply to the study as a whole: The similarity between tumor and nontumor tissue repertoires was significantly greater in luminal-like breast cancer than in basal-like breast cancer. Tumors showed preferential V and J gene usage, and their T-cell repertoire diversity fell below that of lymph nodes yet above that of nontumor tissue. The conclusion that tumor T cells originate in lymph nodes was presented as consistent with a hypothesis rather than as directly demonstrated. The data were considered consistent with most tumor T cells being derived from the lymph node and subsequently expanding within tumor tissue.

TCRdb records Illumina HiSeq 2000 as the sequencer. Multiplex PCR amplification was used to generate the TCR beta chain libraries. High-throughput sequencing was used to analyze the amplified TCR beta chain products. TCRdb handled the public reads itself, with Q25 trimming in fastp and clone calling in MiXCR, and kept productive beta chains. Each CDR3 protein gets just one entry, which takes the most common genes and DNA from the rows behind it. This sample is represented by 100,000 to 150,000 distinct CDR3 sequences; just under 20% of them were singletons. Around 3.5% of the sample goes to the ten largest clones. Lymph node samples came from the axillary draining lymph nodes of breast cancer patients. In the germline V gene, CDR1 corresponds to SQVTM and CDR2 to ANQGSEA. The CDR3 contains 14 residues, cysteine and phenylalanine counted. The kept DNA is CDR3 alone, 42 bases in frame from the first base. V is cut by 7 bases and J by 2 bases, and the space between the germline ends is 17 bases.

Note on this clonotype: The antigen it recognizes is unknown. One base away there is no much larger clone; base qualities are not given.

The chain uses TRBV29-1 and TRBJ2-5; the D gene identity is not certain. The clonotype originates from a female donor with breast cancer. Some clones in this sample may be carry-over from other donors' samples. Sequenced: axillary lymph node tissue. The DNA is TGCAGCGCCCAACTATGGGCCCAACAAGAGACCCAGTACTTC. Its protein is CSAQLWAQQETQYF. This CDR3, with the reference TRBV29-1 and TRBJ2-5 proteins standing in past its ends, gives the full variable domain SAVISQKPSRDICQRGTSLTIQCQVDSQVTMMFWYRQQPGQSLTLIATANQGSEATYESGFVIDKFPISRPNLTFSTLTVSNMSPEDSSIYLCSAQLWAQQETQYFGPGTRLLVL.